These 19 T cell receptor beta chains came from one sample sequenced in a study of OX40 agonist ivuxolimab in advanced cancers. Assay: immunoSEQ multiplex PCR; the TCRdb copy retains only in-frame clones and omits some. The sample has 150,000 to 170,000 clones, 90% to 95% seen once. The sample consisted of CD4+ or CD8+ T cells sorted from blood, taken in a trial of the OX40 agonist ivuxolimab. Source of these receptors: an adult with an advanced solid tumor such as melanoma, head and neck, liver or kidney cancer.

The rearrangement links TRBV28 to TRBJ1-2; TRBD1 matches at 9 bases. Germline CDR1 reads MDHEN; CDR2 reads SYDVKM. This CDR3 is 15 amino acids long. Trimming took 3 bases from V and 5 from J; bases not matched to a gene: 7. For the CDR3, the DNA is TGTGCCAGCAGTTTGACCATGGACAGGGGATATGGCTACACCTTC. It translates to CASSLTMDRGYGYTF.

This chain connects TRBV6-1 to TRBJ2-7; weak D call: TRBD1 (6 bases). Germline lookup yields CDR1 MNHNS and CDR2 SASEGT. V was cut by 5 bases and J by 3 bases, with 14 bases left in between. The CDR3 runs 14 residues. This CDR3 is CASSIRDTFYEQYF. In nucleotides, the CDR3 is TGTGCCAGCAGTATCCGGGACACGTTCTACGAGCAGTACTTC.

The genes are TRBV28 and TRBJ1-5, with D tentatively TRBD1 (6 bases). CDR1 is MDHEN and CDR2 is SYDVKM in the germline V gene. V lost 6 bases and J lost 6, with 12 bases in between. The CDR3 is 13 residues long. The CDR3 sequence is CASRDPGVQPQHF. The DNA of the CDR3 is TGTGCCAGCAGGGACCCAGGGGTTCAGCCCCAGCATTTT.

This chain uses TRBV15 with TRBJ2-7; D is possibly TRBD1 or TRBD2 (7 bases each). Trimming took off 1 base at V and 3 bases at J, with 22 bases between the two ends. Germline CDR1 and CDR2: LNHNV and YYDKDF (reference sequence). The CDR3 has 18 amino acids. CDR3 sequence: CATSRGWGGGRGNYEQYF. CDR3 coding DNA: TGTGCCACCAGCAGAGGATGGGGAGGGGGCAGGGGAAACTACGAGCAGTACTTC. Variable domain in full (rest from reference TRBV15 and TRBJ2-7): DAMVIQNPRYQVTQFGKPVTLSCSQTLNHNVMYWYQQKSSQAPKLLFHYYDKDFNNEADTPDNFQSRRPNTSFCFLDIRSPGLGDTAMYLCATSRGWGGGRGNYEQYFGPGTRLTVT.

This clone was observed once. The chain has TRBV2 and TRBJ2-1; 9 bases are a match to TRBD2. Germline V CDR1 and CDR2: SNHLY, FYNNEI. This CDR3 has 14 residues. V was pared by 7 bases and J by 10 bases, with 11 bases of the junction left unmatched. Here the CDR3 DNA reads TGTGCCAGCAACGGTCGTAGTAGCGGGGGCGAGCAGTTCTTC. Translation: CASNGRSSGGEQFF.

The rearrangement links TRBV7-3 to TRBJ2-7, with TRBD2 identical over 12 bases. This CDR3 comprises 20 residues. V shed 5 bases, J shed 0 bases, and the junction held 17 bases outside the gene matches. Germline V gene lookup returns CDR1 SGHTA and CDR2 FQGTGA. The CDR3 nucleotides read TGTGCCAGCAGCCCCAAAGGCCGACTAGCGGGAGTAGGGAACTCCTACGAGCAGTACTTC. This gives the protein CASSPKGRLAGVGNSYEQYF.

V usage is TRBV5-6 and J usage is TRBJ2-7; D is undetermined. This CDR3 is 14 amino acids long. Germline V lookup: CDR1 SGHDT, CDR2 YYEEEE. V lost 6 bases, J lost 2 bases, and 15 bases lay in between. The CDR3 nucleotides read TGTGCCAGCACATCTGCGCCGCAAGCCTACGAGCAGTACTTC. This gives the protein CASTSAPQAYEQYF. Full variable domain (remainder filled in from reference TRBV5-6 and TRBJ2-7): DAGVTQSPTHLIKTRGQQVTLRCSPKSGHDTVSWYQQALGQGPQFIFQYYEEEERQRGNFPDRFSGHQFPNYSSELNVNALLLGDSALYLCASTSAPQAYEQYFGPGTRLTVT.

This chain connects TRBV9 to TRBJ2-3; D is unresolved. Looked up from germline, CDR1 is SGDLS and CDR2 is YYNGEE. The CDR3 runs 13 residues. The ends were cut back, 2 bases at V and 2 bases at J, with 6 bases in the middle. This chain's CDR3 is CASSVDHTDTQYF. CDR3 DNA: TGTGCCAGCAGCGTCGACCACACAGATACGCAGTATTTT.

The CDR3 region has the DNA TGCGCCAGCAGCCCGACAGGGGGCCTAGCGATTCTTGGTACGCAGTATTTT. Translated, it gives CASSPTGGLAILGTQYF. This rearrangement joins TRBV4-3 to TRBJ2-3, with 10 bases that match TRBD1. Trimming cost V 4 bases and J 8 bases; bases outside gene matches: 15. The CDR3 runs to 17 residues. The germline CDR1 and CDR2 sequences are LGHNA and YSLEER.

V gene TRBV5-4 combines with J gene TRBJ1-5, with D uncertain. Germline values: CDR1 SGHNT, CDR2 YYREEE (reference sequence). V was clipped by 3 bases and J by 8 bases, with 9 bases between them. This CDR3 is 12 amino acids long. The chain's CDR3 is CASSSGREPQHF. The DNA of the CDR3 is TGTGCCAGCAGCTCAGGACGAGAGCCCCAGCATTTT. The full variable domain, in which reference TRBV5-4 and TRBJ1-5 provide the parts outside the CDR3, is ETGVTQSPTHLIKTRGQQVTLRCSSQSGHNTVSWYQQALGQGPQFIFQYYREEENGRGNFPPRFSGLQFPNYSSELNVNALELDDSALYLCASSSGREPQHFGDGTRLSIL.

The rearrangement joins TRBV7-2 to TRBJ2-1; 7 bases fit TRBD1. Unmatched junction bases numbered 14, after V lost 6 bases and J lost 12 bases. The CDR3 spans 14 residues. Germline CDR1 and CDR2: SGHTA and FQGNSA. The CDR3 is CASRDLSTGRGQFF. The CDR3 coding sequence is TGTGCCAGCAGGGATTTGTCGACAGGGAGAGGGCAGTTCTTC.

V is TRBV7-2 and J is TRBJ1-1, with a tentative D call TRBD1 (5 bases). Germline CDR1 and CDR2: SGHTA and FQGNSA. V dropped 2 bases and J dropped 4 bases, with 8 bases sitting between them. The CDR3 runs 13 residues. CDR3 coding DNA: TGTGCCAGCAGCTTAACAGGTCCCACTGAAGCTTTCTTT. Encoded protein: CASSLTGPTEAFF. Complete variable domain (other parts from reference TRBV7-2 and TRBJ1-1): GAGVSQSPSNKVTEKGKDVELRCDPISGHTALYWYRQSLGQGLEFLIYFQGNSAPDKSGLPSDRFSAERTGGSVSTLTIQRTQQEDSAVYLCASSLTGPTEAFFGQGTRLTVV.

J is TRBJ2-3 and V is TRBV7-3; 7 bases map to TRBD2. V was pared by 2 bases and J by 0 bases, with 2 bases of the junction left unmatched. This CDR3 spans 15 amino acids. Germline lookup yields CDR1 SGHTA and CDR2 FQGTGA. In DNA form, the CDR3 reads TGTGCCAGCAGCTTACTAGCGGCTAGCACAGATACGCAGTATTTT. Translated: CASSLLAASTDTQYF.

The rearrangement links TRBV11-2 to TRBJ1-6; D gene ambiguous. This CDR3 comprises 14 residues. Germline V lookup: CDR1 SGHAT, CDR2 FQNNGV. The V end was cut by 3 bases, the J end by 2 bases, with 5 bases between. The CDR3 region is CASSFFTYNSPLHF. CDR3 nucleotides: TGTGCCAGCAGCTTTTTTACCTATAATTCACCCCTCCACTTT.

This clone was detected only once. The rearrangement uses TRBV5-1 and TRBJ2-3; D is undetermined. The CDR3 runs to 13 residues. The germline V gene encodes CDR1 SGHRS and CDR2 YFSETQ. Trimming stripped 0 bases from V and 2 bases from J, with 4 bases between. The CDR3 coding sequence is TGCGCCAGCAGCTTGGACTACACAGATACGCAGTATTTT. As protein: CASSLDYTDTQYF. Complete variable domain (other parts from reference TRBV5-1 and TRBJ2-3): KAGVTQTPRYLIKTRGQQVTLSCSPISGHRSVSWYQQTPGQGLQFLFEYFSETQRNKGNFPGRFSGRQFSNSRSEMNVSTLELGDSALYLCASSLDYTDTQYFGPGTRLTVL.

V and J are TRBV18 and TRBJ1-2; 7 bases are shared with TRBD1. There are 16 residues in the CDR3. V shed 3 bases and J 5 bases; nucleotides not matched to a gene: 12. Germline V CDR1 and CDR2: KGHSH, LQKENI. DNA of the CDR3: TGTGCCAGCTCACCCCGCCTAGAAGGGACAGATTATGGCTACACCTTC. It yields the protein CASSPRLEGTDYGYTF.

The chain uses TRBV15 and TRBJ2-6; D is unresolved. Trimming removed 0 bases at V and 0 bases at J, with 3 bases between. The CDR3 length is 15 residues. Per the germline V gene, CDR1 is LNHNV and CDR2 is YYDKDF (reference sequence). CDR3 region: CATSRDFSGANVLTF. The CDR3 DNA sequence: TGTGCCACCAGCAGAGATTTCTCTGGGGCCAACGTCCTGACTTTC.

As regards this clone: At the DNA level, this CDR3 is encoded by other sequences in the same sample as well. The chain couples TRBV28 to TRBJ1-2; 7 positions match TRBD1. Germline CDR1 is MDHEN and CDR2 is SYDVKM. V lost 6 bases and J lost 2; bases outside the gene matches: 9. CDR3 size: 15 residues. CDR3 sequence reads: CASRHYRGPNYGYTF. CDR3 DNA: TGTGCCAGCAGACATTACAGGGGACCCAACTATGGCTACACCTTC.

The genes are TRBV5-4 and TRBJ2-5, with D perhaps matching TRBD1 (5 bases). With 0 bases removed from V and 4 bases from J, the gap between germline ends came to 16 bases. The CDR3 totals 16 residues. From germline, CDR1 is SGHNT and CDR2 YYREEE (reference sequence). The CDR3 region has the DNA TGTGCCAGCAGCTTGGATTGGCGTCAGGGTCGAGAGACCCAGTACTTC. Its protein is CASSLDWRQGRETQYF.